This T cell receptor beta chain was found in a study of post-analysis software for immune sequencing data. Looking at the study overall: Secondary progressive, relapsing-remitting and progressive-relapsing multiple sclerosis were among the included disease courses. Findings of the study overall: With TRBV5-6, TRBV5-1 and TRBV20-1 included, several TRBV segments were more frequent in patients than in controls.

Prepared TCR beta cDNA libraries contained unique molecular identifiers. TCRdb recomputed calls from the PCR reads with MiXCR, one row per CDR3 protein. This table has hundreds of thousands of distinct CDR3 sequences, 55% to 60% appearing once. The CDR3 has 16 residues. CDR1 and CDR2 from the germline V gene are SGHRS and YFSETQ. V lost 1 base and J 5 bases, leaving 17 bases between the germline ends. As concerns this clonotype: The target antigen is unknown.

The chain is built from TRBV5-1 and TRBJ2-3; possibly TRBD2 for D (5 bases). Sequencing used blood. The clonotype originates from a girl aged 2-15 years with multiple sclerosis. In nucleotides, the CDR3 is TGCGCCAGCAGCTTGTTTCTGAGGGCCTCAGGAGATACGCAGTATTTT. Protein: CASSLFLRASGDTQYF.